The table lists the clone carrying this TCR beta chain with a few counts. The data belong to a study of blood T cells in healthy people across ages. Primers used in a second PCR of about 7 to 11 cycles were a sample-barcoded 5' primer and a J-beta primer mix. TCRdb fed the 5' RACE reads into MiXCR, producing one record per CDR3 protein. The table includes around 690,000 distinct CDR3 sequences, around three fifths detected once. Sequencing was carried out using blood. The sequence was obtained from a man aged 55 to 69 in good health.

The CDR3 nucleotides read TGCAGCGTTGAGGAGAACTATGGCTACACCTTC. This encodes CSVEENYGYTF. The chain is built from TRBV29-1 and TRBJ1-2; no clear D. CDR3 size: 11 residues. V lost 3 bases, J lost 2 bases, and 4 bases lay in between. Germline-derived CDR1 and CDR2 are SQVTM and ANQGSEA.